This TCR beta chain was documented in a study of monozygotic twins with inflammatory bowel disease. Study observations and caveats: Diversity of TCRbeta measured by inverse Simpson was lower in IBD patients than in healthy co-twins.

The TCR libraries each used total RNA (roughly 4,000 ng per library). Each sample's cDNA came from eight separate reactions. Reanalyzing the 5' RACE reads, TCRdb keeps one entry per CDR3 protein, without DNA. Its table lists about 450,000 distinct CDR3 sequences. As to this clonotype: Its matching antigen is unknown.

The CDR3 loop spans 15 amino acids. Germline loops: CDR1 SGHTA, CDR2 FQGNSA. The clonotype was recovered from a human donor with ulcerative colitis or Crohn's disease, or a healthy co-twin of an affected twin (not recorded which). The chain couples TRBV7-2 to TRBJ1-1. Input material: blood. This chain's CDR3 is CASSLGDLAFSEAFF.